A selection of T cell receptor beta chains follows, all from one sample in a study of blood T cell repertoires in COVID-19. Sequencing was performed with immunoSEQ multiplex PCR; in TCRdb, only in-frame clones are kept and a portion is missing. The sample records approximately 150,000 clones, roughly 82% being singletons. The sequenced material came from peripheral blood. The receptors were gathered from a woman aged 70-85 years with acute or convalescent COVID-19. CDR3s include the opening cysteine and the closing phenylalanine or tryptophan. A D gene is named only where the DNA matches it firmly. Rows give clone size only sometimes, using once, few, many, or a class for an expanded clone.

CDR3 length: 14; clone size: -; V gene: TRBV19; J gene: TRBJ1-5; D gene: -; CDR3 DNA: TGTGCCAGTATGGGGCGGGGGGGCTATCAGCCCCAGCATTTT; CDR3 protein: CASMGRGGYQPQHF
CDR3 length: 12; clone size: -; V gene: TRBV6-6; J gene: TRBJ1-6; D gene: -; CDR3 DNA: TGTGCCAGCAGCGAGGATAATTCACCCCTCCACTTT; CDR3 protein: CASSEDNSPLHF
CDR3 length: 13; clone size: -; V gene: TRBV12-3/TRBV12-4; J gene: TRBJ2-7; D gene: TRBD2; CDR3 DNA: TGTGCCAGCAGTTTGACTAGCGGGGTGTTCGAGTACTTC; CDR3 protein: CASSLTSGVFEYF
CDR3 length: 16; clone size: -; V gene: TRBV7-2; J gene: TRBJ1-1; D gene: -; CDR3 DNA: TGTGCCAGCAGCATACCCCGGTTGGTCATGAACACTGAAGCTTTCTTT; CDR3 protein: CASSIPRLVMNTEAFF
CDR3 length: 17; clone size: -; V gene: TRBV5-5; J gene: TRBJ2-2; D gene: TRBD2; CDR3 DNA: TGTGCCAGCAGCTTCTCCGGGACTAGCTACGACGACGGGGAGCTGTTTTTT; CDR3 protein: CASSFSGTSYDDGELFF
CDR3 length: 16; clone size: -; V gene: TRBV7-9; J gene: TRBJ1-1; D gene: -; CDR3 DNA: TGTGCCAGCAGGAGCTCGACAGGAGACATGAACACTGAAGCTTTCTTT; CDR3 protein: CASRSSTGDMNTEAFF
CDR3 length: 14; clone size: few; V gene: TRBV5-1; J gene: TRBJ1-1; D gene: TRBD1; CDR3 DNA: TGCGCCAGCAGCTCGGACAGGGGGCAAACTGAAGCTTTCTTT; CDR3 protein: CASSSDRGQTEAFF
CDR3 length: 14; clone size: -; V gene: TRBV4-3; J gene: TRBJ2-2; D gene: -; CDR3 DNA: TGCGCCAGCAGGCAGGGGACGAACACCGGGGAGCTGTTTTTT; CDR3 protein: CASRQGTNTGELFF
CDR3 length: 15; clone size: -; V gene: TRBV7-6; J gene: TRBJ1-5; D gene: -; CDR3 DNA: TGTGCCAGCAGCTTAGTGCCAGATAGCAATCAGCCCCAGCATTTT; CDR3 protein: CASSLVPDSNQPQHF
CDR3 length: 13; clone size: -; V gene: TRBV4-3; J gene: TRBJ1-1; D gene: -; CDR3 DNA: TGCGCCAGCAGCCCCAAGGGGAAGCCTGAAGCTTTCTTT; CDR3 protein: CASSPKGKPEAFF
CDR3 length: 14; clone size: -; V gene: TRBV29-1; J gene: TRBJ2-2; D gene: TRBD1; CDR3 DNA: TGCAGCGTTGAGAGGGACAGGGGCCCCGGGGAGCTGTTTTTT; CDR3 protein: CSVERDRGPGELFF
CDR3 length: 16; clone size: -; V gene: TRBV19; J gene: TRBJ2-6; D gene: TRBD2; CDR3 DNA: TGTGCCAGTAGTAGTAGCGGGAGTCCCGGGGCCAACGTCCTGACTTTC; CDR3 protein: CASSSSGSPGANVLTF
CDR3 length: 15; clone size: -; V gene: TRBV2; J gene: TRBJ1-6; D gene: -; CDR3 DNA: TGTGCCAGCACCCAAACGGGGGGACGAAATTCACCCCTCCACTTT; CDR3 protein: CASTQTGGRNSPLHF
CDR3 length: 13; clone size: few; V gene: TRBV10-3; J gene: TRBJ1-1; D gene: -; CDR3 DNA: TGTGCCACCACGGACATACTGAACACTGAAGCTTTCTTT; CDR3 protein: CATTDILNTEAFF
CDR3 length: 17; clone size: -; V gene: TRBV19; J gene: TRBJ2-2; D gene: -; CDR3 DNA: TGTGCCAGTAGTCCTGGGTACGGAGACCGAATCACCGGGGAGCTGTTTTTT; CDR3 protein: CASSPGYGDRITGELFF
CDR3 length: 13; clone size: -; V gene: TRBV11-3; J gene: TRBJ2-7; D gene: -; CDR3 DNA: TGTGCCAGCAGCTTAAGCACCACAGACGAGCAGTACTTC; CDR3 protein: CASSLSTTDEQYF
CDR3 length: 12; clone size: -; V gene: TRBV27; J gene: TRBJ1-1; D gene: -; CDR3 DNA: TGTGCCAGCAGTCCGTACCTCGGGGGAGCTTTCTTT; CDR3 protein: CASSPYLGGAFF
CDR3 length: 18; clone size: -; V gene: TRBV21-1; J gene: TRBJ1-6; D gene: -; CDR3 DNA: TGTGCCAGCAGCATGCCGGGACAGGCGAGCTCCTATAATTCACCCCTCCACTTT; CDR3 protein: CASSMPGQASSYNSPLHF
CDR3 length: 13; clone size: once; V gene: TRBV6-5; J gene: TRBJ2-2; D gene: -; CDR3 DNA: TGTGCCATTAGCGGCGCGAACACCGGGGAGCTGTTTTTT; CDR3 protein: CAISGANTGELFF
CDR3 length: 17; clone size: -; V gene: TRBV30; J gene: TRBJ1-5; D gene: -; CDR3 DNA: TGTGCCTGGAACGCTGGGAGCGGGCGGGATAGCAATCAGCCCCAGCATTTT; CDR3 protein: CAWNAGSGRDSNQPQHF
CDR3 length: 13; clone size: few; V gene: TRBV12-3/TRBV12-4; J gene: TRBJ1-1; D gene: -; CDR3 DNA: TGTGCCAGCAGTCCTACAGGGTACACTGAAGCTTTCTTT; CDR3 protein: CASSPTGYTEAFF
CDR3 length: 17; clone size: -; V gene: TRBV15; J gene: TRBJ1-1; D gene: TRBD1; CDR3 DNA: TGTGCCACCAGCAGTCGAAGACAGGGTGGGATGAACACTGAAGCTTTCTTT; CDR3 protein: CATSSRRQGGMNTEAFF
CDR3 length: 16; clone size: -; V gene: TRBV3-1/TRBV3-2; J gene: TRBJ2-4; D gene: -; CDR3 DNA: TGTGCCAGCAGCCTCGGGACACAGATAGCCAAAAACATTCAGTACTTC; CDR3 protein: CASSLGTQIAKNIQYF
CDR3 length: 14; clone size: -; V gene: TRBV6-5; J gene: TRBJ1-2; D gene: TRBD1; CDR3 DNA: TGTGCCAGCAGTTACGCCGACAGGGCCTATGGCTACACCTTC; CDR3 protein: CASSYADRAYGYTF
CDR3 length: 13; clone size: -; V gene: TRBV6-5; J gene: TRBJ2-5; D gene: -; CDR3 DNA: TGTGCCAGCAGTTCCGGGGTTGCAGAGACCCAGTACTTC; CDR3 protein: CASSSGVAETQYF
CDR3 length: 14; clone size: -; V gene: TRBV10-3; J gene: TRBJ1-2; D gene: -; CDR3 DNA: TGTGCCATCAGATCGGGGAGGACGGAAAGCGGCTACACCTTC; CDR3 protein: CAIRSGRTESGYTF
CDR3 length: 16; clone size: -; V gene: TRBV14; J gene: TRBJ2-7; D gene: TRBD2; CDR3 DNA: TGTGCCAGCAGCCCGCTAAGCGGGGGCAGCTCCTACGAGCAGTACTTC; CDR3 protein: CASSPLSGGSSYEQYF
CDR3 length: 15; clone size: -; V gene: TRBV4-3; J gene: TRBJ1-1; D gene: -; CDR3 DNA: TGCGCCAGCAGCCAAGATTTCAGGGCTCAGAGAAGGGCTTTCTTT; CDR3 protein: CASSQDFRAQRRAFF
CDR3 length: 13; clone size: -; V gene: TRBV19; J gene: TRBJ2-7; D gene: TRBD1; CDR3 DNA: TGTGCCAGTAGTACACAGGGGGCGCAGGTGCAGTACTTC; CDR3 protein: CASSTQGAQVQYF
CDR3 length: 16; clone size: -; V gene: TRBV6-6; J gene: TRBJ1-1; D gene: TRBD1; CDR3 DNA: TGTGCCAGCAGTTACGGGGCAGGGGGCATGAACACTGAAGCTTTCTTT; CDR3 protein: CASSYGAGGMNTEAFF
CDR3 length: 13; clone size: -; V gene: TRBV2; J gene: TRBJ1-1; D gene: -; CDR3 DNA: TGTGCCAGCCTCCTTCAGTTAGGCTCGGGAGCTTTCTTT; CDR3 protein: CASLLQLGSGAFF
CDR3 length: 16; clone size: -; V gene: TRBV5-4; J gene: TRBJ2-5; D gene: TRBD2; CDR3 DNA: TGTGCCAGCAGCAGAGAGGGAGCGGGAGTGGAAGAGACCCAGTACTTC; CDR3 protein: CASSREGAGVEETQYF
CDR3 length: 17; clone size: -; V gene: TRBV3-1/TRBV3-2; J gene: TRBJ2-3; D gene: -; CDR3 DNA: TGTGCCAGCAGCCAAGCGTGGAGGGGAGATTTGGTAGATACGCAGTATTTT; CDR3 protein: CASSQAWRGDLVDTQYF
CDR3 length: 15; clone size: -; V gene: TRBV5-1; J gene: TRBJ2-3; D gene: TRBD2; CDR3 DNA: TGCGCCAGCAGCCCCGGGACTAGCGGCACAGATACGCAGTATTTT; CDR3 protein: CASSPGTSGTDTQYF
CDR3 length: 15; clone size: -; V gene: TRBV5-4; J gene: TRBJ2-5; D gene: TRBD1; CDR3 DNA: TGTGCCAGCAGCACGGACAGGGGGCGCATTGAGACCCAGTACTTC; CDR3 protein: CASSTDRGRIETQYF
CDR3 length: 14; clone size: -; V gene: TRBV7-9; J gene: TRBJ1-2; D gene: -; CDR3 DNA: TGTGCCAGCAGCTTAGACCAGGGCGAAAGTGGCTACACCTTC; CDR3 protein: CASSLDQGESGYTF
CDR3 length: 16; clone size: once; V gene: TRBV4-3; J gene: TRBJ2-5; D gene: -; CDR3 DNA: TGCGCCAGCAGCCGGCTATTACAGAAAATCCAAGAGACCCAGTACTTC; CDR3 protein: CASSRLLQKIQETQYF
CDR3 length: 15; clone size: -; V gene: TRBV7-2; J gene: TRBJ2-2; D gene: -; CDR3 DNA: TGTGCCAGCAGCTTACAGGCAGAGAACACCGGGGAGCTGTTTTTT; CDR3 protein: CASSLQAENTGELFF
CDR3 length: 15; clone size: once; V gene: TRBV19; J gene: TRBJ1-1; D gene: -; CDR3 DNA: TGTGCCAGTAGCCTGGGCTCGAGGGCCGGCTCGGAAGCTTTCTTT; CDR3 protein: CASSLGSRAGSEAFF